The rows below give T cell receptor beta chains drawn from one sample of a study of shared clonotypes between healthy human individuals. Clones were sequenced by immunoSEQ multiplex PCR, and TCRdb holds only the in-frame ones, with some missing. The sample contains about 1.1 million clones, roughly 77% of which appear only once. Sequences were obtained from memory CD4+ T cells from PBMCs. The receptor set was obtained from a man aged 18 to 35 in good health. Some clones in this sample may be carry-over from other donors' samples. Both conserved end residues are part of each CDR3. A D gene is named only where the DNA matches it firmly. For some rows the clone size is stated as once, few or many, or as a class when expanded; others skip it.

v_gene: TRBV14; d_gene: .; abundance: .; j_gene: TRBJ2-3; CDR3aa: CASSQDLRASVQYF; CDR3nt: TGTGCCAGCAGCCAAGATTTAAGGGCCTCGGTTCAGTATTTT
v_gene: TRBV5-1; d_gene: .; abundance: .; j_gene: TRBJ2-3; CDR3aa: CASSLQPRGVTDTQYF; CDR3nt: TGCGCCAGCAGCCTCCAACCTAGGGGGGTCACAGATACGCAGTATTTT
v_gene: TRBV28; d_gene: .; abundance: .; j_gene: TRBJ1-3; CDR3aa: CASSLYGRNTIYF; CDR3nt: TGTGCCAGCAGTTTATATGGACGGAACACCATATATTTT
v_gene: TRBV28; d_gene: .; abundance: .; j_gene: TRBJ1-3; CDR3aa: CAAGWTGGGNTIYF; CDR3nt: TGTGCCGCAGGCTGGACGGGTGGTGGAAACACCATATATTTT
v_gene: TRBV6-1; d_gene: .; abundance: .; j_gene: TRBJ2-6; CDR3aa: CASSGTGQISGANVLTF; CDR3nt: TGTGCCAGCAGTGGAACAGGACAAATCTCTGGGGCCAACGTCCTGACTTTC
v_gene: TRBV27; d_gene: .; abundance: .; j_gene: TRBJ2-7; CDR3aa: CASSLERPGSSGYEQYF; CDR3nt: TGTGCCAGCAGTTTAGAGCGACCAGGGTCCTCGGGGTACGAGCAGTACTTC
v_gene: TRBV7-3; d_gene: .; abundance: once; j_gene: TRBJ2-1; CDR3aa: CASSPGRSRVYEQFF; CDR3nt: TGTGCCAGCAGCCCGGGACGTAGCCGCGTCTATGAGCAGTTCTTC
v_gene: TRBV6-5; d_gene: .; abundance: few; j_gene: TRBJ1-2; CDR3aa: CASSRYRAYGYTF; CDR3nt: TGTGCCAGCAGCCGCTACAGGGCATATGGCTACACCTTC
v_gene: TRBV4-2; d_gene: .; abundance: .; j_gene: TRBJ2-5; CDR3aa: CASRGVGQETQYF; CDR3nt: TGTGCCAGCAGGGGGGTTGGCCAAGAGACCCAGTACTTC
v_gene: TRBV15; d_gene: TRBD1; abundance: .; j_gene: TRBJ1-4; CDR3aa: CATSARQGPGEKLFF; CDR3nt: TGTGCCACCAGCGCGCGACAGGGGCCAGGAGAAAAACTGTTTTTT
v_gene: TRBV5-1; d_gene: .; abundance: .; j_gene: TRBJ2-1; CDR3aa: CASRENSGYNEQFF; CDR3nt: TGCGCCTCCCGCGAGAACAGCGGCTACAATGAGCAGTTCTTC
v_gene: TRBV6-1; d_gene: .; abundance: .; j_gene: TRBJ1-3; CDR3aa: CASLPTFSGNTIYF; CDR3nt: TGTGCCAGCTTGCCTACCTTCTCTGGAAACACCATATATTTT
v_gene: TRBV11-2; d_gene: TRBD1; abundance: .; j_gene: TRBJ2-1; CDR3aa: CASSGRDRGETEQFF; CDR3nt: TGTGCCAGCAGCGGAAGGGACAGGGGCGAAACTGAGCAGTTCTTC
v_gene: TRBV4-1; d_gene: .; abundance: .; j_gene: TRBJ1-2; CDR3aa: CASSQRDGDYGYTF; CDR3nt: TGCGCCAGCAGCCAAAGGGACGGTGACTATGGCTACACCTTC
v_gene: TRBV30; d_gene: .; abundance: .; j_gene: TRBJ1-5; CDR3aa: CAWSVTLNQPQHF; CDR3nt: TGTGCCTGGAGTGTCACATTGAATCAGCCCCAGCATTTT
v_gene: TRBV7-2; d_gene: TRBD1; abundance: .; j_gene: TRBJ2-1; CDR3aa: CASSLAGTGGRNEQFF; CDR3nt: TGTGCCAGCAGCTTAGCCGGGACAGGGGGCAGGAATGAGCAGTTCTTC
v_gene: TRBV5-4; d_gene: TRBD1; abundance: .; j_gene: TRBJ2-7; CDR3aa: CASSIGASGQGEQYF; CDR3nt: TGTGCCAGCAGCATTGGAGCGTCGGGACAGGGCGAGCAGTACTTC
v_gene: TRBV29-1; d_gene: TRBD1; abundance: .; j_gene: TRBJ2-5; CDR3aa: CSVTRQGETQYF; CDR3nt: TGCAGCGTTACCCGACAGGGAGAGACCCAGTACTTC
v_gene: TRBV7-3; d_gene: TRBD2; abundance: .; j_gene: TRBJ2-2; CDR3aa: CASSYSGRRSAGELFF; CDR3nt: TGTGCCAGCAGCTACAGCGGGAGAAGGTCCGCCGGGGAGCTGTTTTTT
v_gene: TRBV5-4; d_gene: TRBD2; abundance: .; j_gene: TRBJ2-5; CDR3aa: CASSVVAGGPQETQYF; CDR3nt: TGTGCCAGCAGCGTGGTGGCGGGAGGGCCTCAAGAGACCCAGTACTTC
v_gene: TRBV5-1; d_gene: TRBD1; abundance: many; j_gene: TRBJ1-1; CDR3aa: CASSIQGKEAGTEAFF; CDR3nt: TGCGCCAGCAGCATACAGGGGAAGGAGGCAGGCACTGAAGCTTTCTTT
v_gene: TRBV29-1; d_gene: .; abundance: few; j_gene: TRBJ1-1; CDR3aa: CSVGRQVLNTEAFF; CDR3nt: TGCAGCGTTGGAAGACAGGTACTGAACACTGAAGCTTTCTTT
v_gene: TRBV6-1; d_gene: TRBD1; abundance: .; j_gene: TRBJ1-1; CDR3aa: CASSVDRGAEAFF; CDR3nt: TGTGCCAGCAGTGTGGACAGGGGGGCTGAAGCTTTCTTT
v_gene: TRBV19; d_gene: .; abundance: .; j_gene: TRBJ2-6; CDR3aa: CASSIGPSGANVLTF; CDR3nt: TGTGCCAGTAGTATAGGACCGAGCGGGGCCAACGTCCTGACTTTC
v_gene: TRBV29-1; d_gene: .; abundance: few; j_gene: TRBJ1-1; CDR3aa: CSVEFLSTEAFF; CDR3nt: TGCAGCGTTGAGTTCCTATCCACTGAAGCTTTCTTT
v_gene: TRBV4-1; d_gene: TRBD2; abundance: .; j_gene: TRBJ2-7; CDR3aa: CASSQPTGGRALYEQYF; CDR3nt: TGCGCCAGCAGCCAGCCAACGGGCGGGAGGGCCCTCTACGAGCAGTACTTC
v_gene: TRBV6-1; d_gene: TRBD1; abundance: .; j_gene: TRBJ1-2; CDR3aa: CASSRQGRDTF; CDR3nt: TGTGCCAGCAGCCGACAGGGCCGGGACACCTTC
v_gene: TRBV14; d_gene: .; abundance: .; j_gene: TRBJ2-3; CDR3aa: CASSLRTVDTQYF; CDR3nt: TGTGCCAGCAGCCTCCGGACCGTAGATACGCAGTATTTT
v_gene: TRBV29-1; d_gene: .; abundance: .; j_gene: TRBJ2-5; CDR3aa: CSVVWGVEETQYF; CDR3nt: TGCAGCGTTGTGTGGGGAGTGGAAGAGACCCAGTACTTC
v_gene: TRBV7-2; d_gene: .; abundance: .; j_gene: TRBJ1-2; CDR3aa: CASSPQGGDGYTF; CDR3nt: TGTGCCAGCAGCCCCCAAGGGGGAGATGGCTACACCTTC